This T cell receptor beta chain was documented in a study of OX40 agonist ivuxolimab in advanced cancers. Study-wide findings and caveats: Low normalized T-cell clonal expansion was also seen in some nonresponders. Antigen targets of the expanded peripheral T cells went undetermined. Partial responders dosed at 0.1-3.0 mg/kg displayed clonal expansion ranking among the lowest.

Sampling of blood occurred at baseline, cycle 4 day 1, and cycle 7 day 1. The method was immunoSEQ multiplex PCR; TCRdb's version includes in-frame clones alone and lacks a portion of them. The table lists about 72,000 clones, 80% to 95% of them singletons. With regard to this clone: Its antigen is unknown.

The sequencing here drew on CD4+ or CD8+ T cells sorted from blood, taken in a trial of the OX40 agonist ivuxolimab. The receptor's source is an adult with an advanced solid tumor such as melanoma, head and neck, liver or kidney cancer.

In DNA, the CDR3 is TGTGCCAGCAGCTTAGCCCTTCCTGCGGGGGTGAGAGTGCCTATTAACAATCAGCCCCAGCATTTT. Translation gives CASSLALPAGVRVPINNQPQHF. The chain uses TRBV7-2 and TRBJ1-5; D perhaps matches TRBD1 (5 bases). Germline V lookup: CDR1 SGHTA, CDR2 FQGNSA. The CDR3 covers 22 residues. V gave up 0 bases and J gave up 3 bases, with 30 bases separating them.